Given below is one T cell receptor (beta chain) in context. Its antigen remains undetermined. Qualities for individual bases were not recorded, and no much larger clone is one base off. The data are from a study of PD-L1 blockade in urothelial cancer (dated by TCRdb to about 2017). Context from the whole study: Every patient began therapy in the mid-2010s and was given atezolizumab 1,200 mg intravenously every 3 weeks. About 85% of the roughly 29 patients were males with bladder-origin urothelial cancer, and about 65% of the roughly 30 reported a prior smoking history. Patients had an ECOG performance status of 0 or 1 and had received between 0 and 3 prior chemotherapy regimens. Blood samples were analyzed at 3 weeks after treatment start (second dose) and at 6 weeks after treatment start. Blood samples gave a median of about 130,000 T cells and 77,000 or so unique TCRs, with a median clonality of roughly 0.081. Somatic, immune and clinical correlates of response to PD-L1 blockade with atezolizumab in urothelial cancer were the focus of an exploratory multi-omic analysis. Pretreatment tumor samples and matched peripheral blood, collected serially before and after atezolizumab treatment, underwent TCR sequencing. Durable clinical benefit meant progression-free survival longer than 6 months, and TCR features were also tested against progression-free and overall survival. In the same patients, whole exome sequencing and RNA sequencing of pretreatment tumors were performed in addition to TCR sequencing. Durable clinical benefit was achieved by nine patients but not by the remaining 20. Under 30 patients had pretreatment blood TCR-seq, roughly 24 had at least one posttreatment blood collection, and roughly 24 had tumor TCR-seq.

Each PCR received spiked-in synthetic TCR analog templates so that absolute template abundance could be estimated from read counts. The immunoSEQ assay used bias-controlled V and J gene primers to amplify TCRbeta CDR3 regions from genomic DNA. Rearranged TCRbeta segments were sequenced at approximately 20X coverage. As for the original processing: Sequencing errors were corrected by clustering, and CDR3s were annotated against IMGT so that V, D and J genes could be assigned. Out-of-frame and stop-codon sequences were excluded, and only productive TCRbeta rearrangements were used in downstream analyses. Clonality was computed as one minus Shannon entropy normalized by the log of the number of unique productive sequences. Fisher's exact test with Benjamini-Hochberg correction, at a threshold of adjusted p below 0.01, was used to find clones that differed between time points or between blood and tumor. TCRdb took over this immuneACCESS table, retaining in-frame rearrangements with V and J assigned. Such tables are incomplete; in checked studies, under half of the missing clones stem from an unresolved V gene, and the remainder is unexplained. V, J and clone size were drawn from that table, and D and trimming were deduced from the DNA. The sample records 100,000 to 150,000 clones, approximately 88% of which are singletons. About 2.9% of the sample lies in the top ten.

The time point label corresponds to: pretreatment peripheral blood. The cohort comprised nearly 30 patients with locally advanced or metastatic urothelial carcinoma treated at Memorial Sloan Kettering on a trial protocol. Peripheral blood mononuclear cells were collected from each patient pretreatment and during treatment, giving between 1 and 8 total time points per patient. The Qiagen DNeasy Blood extraction kit was used to purify genomic DNA from total PBMCs and from tumor samples. PBMCs were collected pretreatment and during treatment, and were isolated and stored as previously described. Overall results and qualifications from the work: Greater expansion of tumor-associated TCR clones in peripheral blood 3 weeks after the start of treatment was observed in patients with durable benefit (n of about 20, p = 0.022). Small sample size (n ≈ 29) and many exploratory analyses mean the results are intended to be hypothesis-generating. A pretreatment peripheral blood TCR clonality below the median was linked to improved progression-free and overall survival.

The CDR3 numbers 17 residues from cysteine through phenylalanine. This entry keeps only the CDR3 DNA: 51 bases, framed from base 1. V was cut back by 0 bases and J by 2 bases, leaving a gap of 13 bases between them. CDR1 and CDR2, per the germline V gene, are LGHNA and YNFKEQ. The specimen was PBMCs, collected around atezolizumab (anti-PD-L1) treatment. The source is a man aged 45 to 65 with urothelial cancer. The sequence is built from TRBV4-2 and TRBJ1-4; 5 matching bases give a weak D call of TRBD1. The CDR3 region reads CASSQDFVGRTNEKLFF. Read as DNA, the sequence is TGTGCCAGCAGCCAAGATTTTGTGGGGCGGACTAATGAAAAACTGTTTTTT.